This passage covers 16 T cell receptor beta chains from one sample sequenced in a study of cytotoxic CD8 clonotypes in ibrutinib-treated CLL. Here immunoSEQ multiplex PCR was the method, and the copy in TCRdb shows in-frame clones only, minus some. This sample has about 300,000 clones; around 77% occur once, and the top ten carry about 5.3%. Material: PBMCs, obtained at disease progression, from a patient treated with ibrutinib. These receptors all come from a human donor with chronic lymphocytic leukemia.

As to this clone: Relative to the germline gene, one junction end is altered; a read error may explain this. The rearrangement joins TRBV5-1 to TRBJ1-2; the D gene is possibly TRBD1 (5 bases). There are 14 residues in the CDR3. In germline, CDR1 is SGHRS, CDR2 YFSETQ. CDR3 amino acids: CASSFDSSSGSSSF. DNA of the CDR3: TGCGCCAGCAGCTTCGACAGCTCTAGTGGATCTAGTAGTTTC.

This clone showed up just a few times. The chain recombines TRBV10-2 with TRBJ1-3; D may be TRBD1 (5 bases). Deletions cut 3 bases from V and 2 bases from J, with 14 bases between. Looked up from germline, CDR1 is WSHSY and CDR2 is SAAADI. The CDR3 sequence is 16 residues long. The DNA for the CDR3 is TGCGCCAGCAGTGACCACGGGGGGAAAGCTGGAAACACCATATATTTT. Translation: CASSDHGGKAGNTIYF.

This clone has more than one count but fewer than ten. The CDR3 protein is CASSRNNEQFF. For the CDR3, the DNA is TGTGCCAGCAGTAGAAACAATGAGCAGTTCTTC. The V gene is TRBV27, the J gene TRBJ2-1; D not certain. With 5 bases removed from V and 5 bases from J, the gap between germline ends came to 4 bases. From germline, CDR1 is MNHEY and CDR2 SMNVEV (reference sequence). The CDR3 extends over 11 amino acids.

The J gene is TRBJ2-5, the V gene TRBV19; D unclear. Trimming stripped 1 base from V and 2 bases from J, with 5 bases between. This CDR3 contains 13 residues. Germline V gene data show CDR1 as LNHDA and CDR2 as SQIVND (reference sequence). The CDR3 spells CASSIARQETQYF. Here the CDR3 DNA reads TGTGCCAGTAGTATAGCCAGGCAAGAGACCCAGTACTTC.

The CDR3, as DNA: TGTGCCACCCTCCGGGGGAACACCGGGGAGCTGTTTTTT. This translates into CATLRGNTGELFF. The V gene is TRBV10-3, the J gene TRBJ2-2; possible D gene TRBD2, 5 bases. Germline V gene data show CDR1 as ENHRY and CDR2 as SYGVKD. V lost 10 bases, J lost 1 base, and 10 bases lay in between. This CDR3 is built from 13 residues.

The V gene is TRBV2, the J gene TRBJ2-5; TRBD2 matches 9 bases. Germline V CDR1 and CDR2: SNHLY, FYNNEI. V lost 5 bases to trimming and J lost 1 base; unmatched junction nucleotides: 5. This CDR3 spans 15 amino acids. CDR3 loop: CASSMGLAFQETQYF. Written as DNA, the CDR3 is TGTGCCAGCAGTATGGGACTAGCCTTCCAAGAGACCCAGTACTTC. Looking up the rest from reference TRBV2 and TRBJ2-5 gives the full variable domain: EPEVTQTPSHQVTQMGQEVILRCVPISNHLYFYWYRQILGQKVEFLVSFYNNEISEKSEIFDDQFSVERPDGSNFTLKIRSTKLEDSAMYFCASSMGLAFQETQYFGPGTRLLVL.

This clone occurred a few times. This rearrangement joins TRBV9 to TRBJ1-2; no clear D. Germline-derived CDR1 and CDR2 are SGDLS and YYNGEE. With 4 bases removed from V and 0 bases from J, the gap between germline ends came to 13 bases. This CDR3 is 15 amino acids long. The CDR3 reads CASSPAGLANYGYTF. The CDR3 DNA is TGTGCCAGCAGCCCAGCAGGTTTAGCTAACTATGGCTACACCTTC. The full variable domain, in which reference TRBV9 and TRBJ1-2 provide the parts outside the CDR3, is DSGVTQTPKHLITATGQRVTLRCSPRSGDLSVYWYQQSLDQGLQFLIQYYNGEERAKGNILERFSAQQFPDLHSELNLSSLELGDSALYFCASSPAGLANYGYTFGSGTRLTVV.

This clone was seen a few times. The chain couples TRBV5-1 to TRBJ1-2; the D is unclear. The CDR3 sequence is 13 residues long. V lost 0 bases, J lost 1 base, and 4 bases lay in between. The V gene's germline CDR1 is SGHRS and CDR2 YFSETQ. CDR3 protein: CASSLASNYGYTF. DNA for the CDR3: TGCGCCAGCAGCTTGGCCAGTAACTATGGCTACACCTTC.

The chain carries TRBV7-9 and TRBJ1-4; a possible D gene is TRBD1 (6 bases). The CDR3 is 17 amino acids. V shed 4 bases and J shed 0 bases, with 15 bases lying between them. Per germline, CDR1 SEHNR and CDR2 FQNEAQ (reference sequence). The CDR3 nucleotides are TGTGCCAGCAGCTCCGAGACAGGCCATTCAACTAATGAAAAACTGTTTTTT. Translation gives CASSSETGHSTNEKLFF. Full variable domain (missing parts from reference TRBV7-9 and TRBJ1-4): DTGVSQNPRHKITKRGQNVTFRCDPISEHNRLYWYRQTLGQGPEFLTYFQNEAQLEKSRLLSDRFSAERPKGSFSTLEIQRTEQGDSAMYLCASSSETGHSTNEKLFFGSGTQLSVL.

J is TRBJ2-5 and V is TRBV9; the D gene is possibly TRBD1 (7 bases). The CDR3 contains 14 residues. The V end lost 3 bases, the J end lost 4 bases, and 13 bases lay between the germline ends. The V gene's germline CDR1 is SGDLS and CDR2 YYNGEE. The CDR3 reads CASSGRQGGETQYF. The CDR3 nucleotides read TGTGCCAGCAGCGGGAGACAGGGAGGAGAGACCCAGTACTTC.

This clone has a handful of counts. The chain carries TRBV29-1 and TRBJ1-6; D may be TRBD1 (5 bases). The CDR3 is 13 residues long. V lost 7 bases to trimming and J lost 6 bases, with 13 bases between them. Germline CDR1 is SQVTM and CDR2 is ANQGSEA. In DNA, the CDR3 is TGCAGCGGTATGCCGGGACTTAATTCACCCCTCCACTTT. Translation: CSGMPGLNSPLHF.

In its sample, this clone was seen a few times. The chain has TRBV6-5 and TRBJ2-7, with D tentatively TRBD1 or TRBD2 (5 bases each). V shed 4 bases and J shed 3 bases, with 16 bases lying between them. CDR1 is MNHEY and CDR2 is SVGAGI in the germline V gene. The CDR3 sequence is 15 residues long. The CDR3 spells CASSFAWDGGYEQYF. CDR3 sequence (DNA): TGTGCCAGCAGTTTCGCGTGGGACGGAGGCTACGAGCAGTACTTC.

Only one count was recorded for this clone. The J gene is TRBJ2-7, the V gene TRBV2, with D perhaps TRBD2 (5 bases). The CDR3 runs 13 residues. Germline CDR1 is SNHLY and CDR2 is FYNNEI. Trimming took off 1 base at V and 5 bases at J, with 9 bases between the two ends. The CDR3 protein is CASSEGSGDEQYF. The CDR3 DNA follows: TGTGCCAGCAGTGAAGGGTCCGGGGACGAGCAGTACTTC.

In this sample, this clone turned up a few times. The rearrangement joins TRBV5-1 to TRBJ2-7, with 7 bases matching TRBD1. J lost 7 bases, V lost 2 bases, and 9 bases had no gene match. Germline-derived CDR1 and CDR2 are SGHRS and YFSETQ. The CDR3 has 14 amino acids. The CDR3 sequence is CASSLPQTGEEQYF. The CDR3 DNA is TGCGCCAGCAGCTTACCTCAAACAGGGGAGGAGCAGTACTTC.

This clone was counted a few times. The chain couples TRBV6-6 to TRBJ1-2; no reliable D call. Trimming removed 8 bases from V and 0 bases from J, with 16 bases in between. Germline CDR1 and CDR2: MNHNY and SVGAGI (reference sequence). The CDR3 is 15 amino acids. CDR3 loop: CASRRNGPANYGYTF. As DNA, the CDR3 is TGTGCCAGCCGGCGAAACGGTCCAGCTAACTATGGCTACACCTTC.

This chain joins TRBV25-1 and TRBJ2-7; 10 nucleotides match TRBD1. In germline, CDR1 is MGHDK, CDR2 SYGVNS. Germline trimming cut 4 bases from V and 6 bases from J; bases unmatched to any gene: 9. The CDR3 runs to 15 residues. Here the CDR3 DNA reads TGTGCCAGCAGTGCCCAGGGACAGGGGTCGCGCGAGCAGTACTTC. It encodes CASSAQGQGSREQYF.